This record concerns one T cell receptor (beta chain) sequence. Authors' processing steps: Estimated nucleated cell counts came from reference gene primer amplification. TCRdb keeps only in-frame clones here, not all; method: immunoSEQ multiplex PCR. V and J calls and clone size are copied from that table; D and trimming were computed from the DNA. The table records about 30,000 clones, roughly 84% of them present only once. This sample stems from a study of blood T cell repertoires in COVID-19. Study-level background: In each case, the material was cDNA or gDNA derived from T cells, B-cell-depleted T cells, or PBMCs.

Sequencing was carried out using peripheral blood. This clonotype was obtained from a human donor in a cohort sampled during active COVID-19.

In nucleotides, the CDR3 is TGTGCCAGCAGCTTAGGGGGGGACTTCTTCTCCTACGAGCAGTACTTC. Its translation: CASSLGGDFFSYEQYF. V is TRBV7-2 and J is TRBJ2-7; D is perhaps TRBD2 (6 bases). The CDR3 extends over 16 amino acids. Between the trimmed V and J ends, which lost 1 base and 0 bases, there was a span of 13 bases. Per germline, CDR1 SGHTA and CDR2 FQGNSA.